The source of this T cell receptor (beta chain) is a study of beta chain features in type 1 diabetes. This clone was observed a few times. The target antigen is unknown. Germline V CDR1 and CDR2: SGDLS, YYNGEE. Deletions cut 4 bases from V and 11 bases from J, with 18 bases between. The CDR3 covers 13 residues. Expressed TCRB transcripts were sequenced because the entire RNA isolate underwent reverse transcription. The method was immunoSEQ multiplex PCR; TCRdb's version includes in-frame clones alone and lacks a portion of them. The sample shows roughly 700,000 clones, over 10% of them seen only once. Study-level results: Compared with healthy donors, patients appeared to share more similar naive, central memory and regulatory TCRB repertoires. Type 1 diabetes patients showed a moderate but significant shortening of TCRB CDR3s in all four CD4+ subsets. There were fewer insertions and more deletions at the VDJ junctions of type 1 diabetes patients.

Each of the CD4+ naive, central memory, regulatory and stem cell-like memory populations was sorted via CD45RO/CCR7/CD25/CD127/CD95/CD27. Purity exceeded 95% in all sorted populations. The source material was naive CD4+ T cells from blood. The genes are TRBV9 and TRBJ2-5; D possibly corresponds to TRBD2 (5 bases). This clonotype originated in a man between 18 and 35 years old with type 1 diabetes. CDR3 sequence reads: CASSPQLPGEQYF. CDR3 DNA: TGTGCCAGCAGCCCTCAGCTCCCTGGGGAGCAGTACTTC.